These T cell receptor beta chains were read from a single sample in a study of response to subunit inactivated influenza vaccine. In TCRdb, the RT-PCR reads were re-called with MiXCR into one record per CDR3 protein. In the table there are about 500,000 distinct CDR3 sequences, more than 15% of which are singletons. Sequences were derived from CD4+ T cells sorted from PBMCs, sampled 23 months after vaccination. Receptors originate from a man aged 50-75 years who received an inactivated influenza vaccine. Each CDR3 is given with its conserved first and last residue. The D gene is left open where the match is weak. Expanded clones are given a class, and other clones once, few, many or no size at all.

TGTGCCAGCAGCCAGGTGGGACAGGGGGCCGGTGAAGCTTTCTTT,CASSQVGQGAGEAFF,TRBD1,TRBJ1-1,.,TRBV4-2
TGTGCCAGCAGTTTAGTACTAACGGGAGCCTACAATGAGCAGTTCTTC,CASSLVLTGAYNEQFF,.,TRBJ2-1,few,TRBV12-3/TRBV12-4
TGTGCCAGCAGTTCCCCCCCCCGCCCGGACGGGGGGGAGACCCAGTACTTC,CASSSPPRPDGGETQYF,TRBD2,TRBJ2-5,few,TRBV12-3/TRBV12-4
TGCAGTGCTAGGGAGACTAGAGAAGGTTTCTTC,CSARETREGFF,.,TRBJ2-1,few,TRBV20-1
TGTGCCAGCAGTGGACTAGGCCCGGGAAAGACCCAGTACTTC,CASSGLGPGKTQYF,TRBD2,TRBJ2-5,few,TRBV28
TGTGCCAGTAGTATCGCGCGCACTGAAGCTTTCTTT,CASSIARTEAFF,.,TRBJ1-1,.,TRBV19
TGCAGTGCTAGCCTCAACAGGGTTCAAGAGACCCAGTACTTC,CSASLNRVQETQYF,.,TRBJ2-5,.,TRBV20-1
TGTGCCAGCAAAGGCCAGGGTAGCCAGCCCCAGCATTTT,CASKGQGSQPQHF,.,TRBJ1-5,.,TRBV2
TGTGCCAGCAGTTCCCTACAGGGGGCCTACGAGCAGTACTTC,CASSSLQGAYEQYF,TRBD1,TRBJ2-7,few,TRBV7-8
TGTGCCAGTAGTAACTATGGGGACACTGAAGCTTTCTTT,CASSNYGDTEAFF,.,TRBJ1-1,many,TRBV19